The 9 T cell receptor beta chains below were found in one sample sequenced in a study of blood T cells in healthy people across ages. For the second PCR, which ran for about 6 to 11 cycles, a sample-barcoded 5' primer and a J-beta primer mix were used. TCRdb analysed the 5' RACE reads with MiXCR anew, one entry per CDR3 protein. Of 500,000 to 700,000 distinct CDR3 sequences in the sample, approximately 30% are singletons; the top ten hold 15% to 19%. Sequenced input: blood. Receptors were obtained from an elderly woman in good health.

In this sample, this clonotype turned up many times. V gene TRBV6-6 combines with J gene TRBJ2-3; weak D call: TRBD1 (5 bases). Germline loops: CDR1 MNHNY, CDR2 SVGAGI (reference sequence). The CDR3 spans 14 residues. V lost 2 bases, J lost 4 bases, and 10 bases lay in between. CDR3 nucleotide sequence: TGTGCCAGCAGTTACGCAATACAGGCAGATACGCAGTATTTT. Translated, it gives CASSYAIQADTQYF.

Note on this clonotype: No conserved phenylalanine or tryptophan is present at the end of the CDR3, so a read error is the likely explanation. The chain couples TRBV6-5 to TRBJ1-1, with 7 bases aligning to TRBD1. V gave up 4 bases and J gave up 2 bases; unmatched junction bases: 4. This CDR3 comprises 14 residues. Germline assignment: CDR1 MNHEY and CDR2 SVGAGI. The CDR3 protein is CASSFGGGNTEAFC. Written as DNA, the CDR3 is TGTGCCAGCAGTTTTGGAGGGGGCAACACTGAAGCTTTCTGT.

A word on this clonotype: The junction and the germline gene differ at one end; a read error may be behind it. The chain combines TRBV28 with TRBJ2-3, with D tentatively TRBD1 (5 bases). Germline V lookup: CDR1 MDHEN, CDR2 SYDVKM. CDR3 size: 14 residues. The CDR3 is CASSPGWNTDAQYF. CDR3 nucleotides: TGTGCCAGCAGCCCAGGGTGGAACACAGATGCGCAGTATTTT.

This clonotype was picked up many times. The CDR3 region is CASRVANEQFF. As DNA, the CDR3 is TGTGCCAGCAGGGTTGCCAATGAGCAGTTCTTC. The gene calls are TRBV2 and TRBJ2-1, with unresolved D. This CDR3 is 11 amino acids long. V was shortened by 6 bases and J by 6 bases, with 6 bases between the two germline ends. Per the germline V gene, CDR1 is SNHLY and CDR2 is FYNNEI.

At least ten counts were recorded for this clonotype. J is TRBJ1-2 and V is TRBV6-1, with a tentative D call TRBD1 (5 bases). The germline V gene has CDR1 MNHNS and CDR2 SASEGT. The CDR3 contains 17 residues. V lost 7 bases, J lost 5 bases, and 26 bases lay in between. CDR3 DNA sequence: TGTGCCAGCACCTCCAACGGAGGGGACGTCGGAGGGTATGGCTACACCTTC. Amino acids: CASTSNGGDVGGYGYTF.

This clonotype occurred a few times. The J gene is TRBJ2-2, the V gene TRBV5-6, with no clear D. CDR1 SGHDT and CDR2 YYEEEE come from the germline V gene. The CDR3 length is 13 residues. V lost 4 bases, J lost 4 bases, and 8 bases lay in between. The CDR3 nucleotides read TGTGCCAGCAGCCCTAGAGTCACCGGGGAGCTGTTTTTT. Its protein is CASSPRVTGELFF.

The sample holds a few counts of this clonotype. V usage is TRBV5-1 and J usage is TRBJ2-7; 8 nucleotides align to TRBD2. This CDR3 region has 14 residues. V was pared by 5 bases and J by 7 bases, with 11 bases of the junction left unmatched. Germline CDR1 is SGHRS and CDR2 is YFSETQ. The CDR3 DNA follows: TGCGCCAGCAGGGGGACTAGGGGCTCCCAGGAGCAGTACTTC. Translated: CASRGTRGSQEQYF.

This clonotype was counted ten times or more. The chain recombines TRBV20-1 with TRBJ2-1; 9 bases map to TRBD2. CDR1 and CDR2 from the germline V gene are DFQATT and SNEGSKA (reference sequence). Trimming cost V 0 bases and J 8 bases; bases outside gene matches: 11. The CDR3 has 16 residues. The CDR3 coding sequence is TGCAGTGCTAGAGATCATTCGGGGACTAGCAGCGATGAGCAGTTCTTC. This gives the protein CSARDHSGTSSDEQFF.

This clonotype was counted ten times or more. CDR3 residues: CASSAGQPVGETQYF. The DNA for the CDR3 is TGTGCCAGCAGCGCGGGGCAGCCGGTGGGGGAGACCCAGTACTTC. This chain connects TRBV7-9 to TRBJ2-5, with D tentatively TRBD2 (6 bases). CDR1 SEHNR and CDR2 FQNEAQ come from the germline V gene (reference sequence). V gave up 5 bases and J gave up 5 bases, with 18 bases separating them. CDR3 length: 15 residues.